Below are 8 T cell receptor beta chains sequenced from a single sample in a study of CD8 T cells in Susac syndrome. A quantity of about 0.5 to 1 ug RNA underwent reverse transcription using random hexamers. TCRdb re-analysed the immunoSEQ multiplex PCR reads in MiXCR, keeping a single row per CDR3 protein. Among 95,000 to 150,000 distinct CDR3 sequences listed, under 96% were seen once. Sequenced input: CD4+ T cells from PBMCs. The source is a human donor with Susac syndrome.

The V and J genes are TRBV7-9 and TRBJ1-1; unclear D gene. This CDR3 comprises 13 residues. Germline values: CDR1 SEHNR, CDR2 FQNEAQ (reference sequence). Deletions cut 4 bases from V and 0 bases from J, with 6 bases between. This CDR3 reads CASSSWMNTEAFF. The CDR3 DNA sequence: TGTGCCAGCAGCTCCTGGATGAACACTGAAGCTTTCTTT.

The chain uses TRBV29-1 and TRBJ2-1, with 9 bases identical to TRBD1. The CDR3 extends over 13 amino acids. V lost 6 bases and J lost 8; bases outside the gene matches: 8. Germline CDR1 is SQVTM and CDR2 is ANQGSEA. This CDR3 is CSVSQGAKHEQFF. DNA of the CDR3: TGCAGCGTATCACAGGGGGCTAAGCATGAGCAGTTCTTC.

The gene calls are TRBV5-4 and TRBJ2-1; 14 positions agree with TRBD2. The germline V gene has CDR1 SGHNT and CDR2 YYREEE (reference sequence). CDR3 length: 16 residues. Trimming removed 4 bases from V and 9 bases from J; junction bases left unmatched: 9. CDR3: CASSPGTSGSSSEQFF. In DNA form, the CDR3 reads TGTGCCAGCAGCCCCGGGACTAGCGGGAGTAGTAGTGAGCAGTTCTTC.

The gene calls are TRBV5-1 and TRBJ2-1, with D possibly TRBD2 on 6 matching bases. The germline V gene encodes CDR1 SGHRS and CDR2 YFSETQ. The CDR3 is 14 residues long. Trimming removed 7 bases from V and 7 bases from J, with 18 bases in between. In nucleotides, the CDR3 is TGCGCCAGCGACGCGGGGAATATCGGGAATGAGCAGTTCTTC. Its translation is CASDAGNIGNEQFF. Filled out from reference TRBV5-1 and TRBJ2-1, the complete variable domain reads KAGVTQTPRYLIKTRGQQVTLSCSPISGHRSVSWYQQTPGQGLQFLFEYFSETQRNKGNFPGRFSGRQFSNSRSEMNVSTLELGDSALYLCASDAGNIGNEQFFGPGTRLTVL.

This clonotype came up once. The gene calls are TRBV4-1 and TRBJ1-2; D not certain. CDR1 is MGHRA and CDR2 is YSYEKL in the germline V gene. The CDR3 is 15 residues long. V lost 0 bases and J lost 4, with 12 bases in between. CDR3 nucleotides: TGCGCCAGCAGCCAAGATCCCGGGCTTGCCTATGGCTACACCTTC. This gives the protein CASSQDPGLAYGYTF.

The chain recombines TRBV12-3 or TRBV12-4 with TRBJ2-3; 9 bases align to TRBD2. J gave up 2 bases and V 0 bases, and 6 bases lay outside the gene matches. The CDR3 is 17 residues long. The CDR3 loop reads CASSLALLAGLTDTQYF. CDR3 sequence (DNA): TGTGCCAGCAGTTTAGCGCTTCTAGCGGGACTCACAGATACGCAGTATTTT.

The count of this clonotype is one. This rearrangement joins TRBV29-1 to TRBJ2-1; 12 bases align to TRBD2. This CDR3 has 14 residues. Trimming cost V 3 bases and J 9 bases; bases outside gene matches: 6. Germline loops: CDR1 SQVTM, CDR2 ANQGSEA. The CDR3 region is CSVDRTSGVGEQFF. The CDR3 DNA follows: TGCAGCGTTGATCGGACTAGCGGGGTTGGTGAGCAGTTCTTC.

The V gene is TRBV12-3 or TRBV12-4, the J gene TRBJ1-5; unclear D gene. Trimming took 4 bases from V and 1 from J, leaving 8 bases between them. The CDR3 has 14 residues. The CDR3 spells CASSYRVSNQPQHF. CDR3 DNA: TGTGCCAGCAGTTACCGGGTGAGCAATCAGCCCCAGCATTTT.